The present T cell receptor (beta chain) was sequenced within a study of T cell therapy after organ transplantation (dated by TCRdb to the late 2010s). Looking at the study overall: The therapy products consisted of autologous CMV-specific T cells grown in vitro for 2 to 3 weeks using a peptide pool of 30 HLA class I and II CMV epitopes. Patients were given up to 6 doses of T cells at 2-week intervals and were followed for less than 30 weeks after finishing therapy. A median of 1.92 x 10^8 CMV-specific T cells was administered to patients across 2 to 6 intravenous infusions. This study was a follow-up analysis of the TRBV repertoire from an open-label phase I trial that tested autologous CMV-specific adoptive T cell therapy in people who had received solid-organ transplants. Long-term post-therapy samples were available for only 8 of the 10 patients. Pretherapy peripheral blood samples were collected before T cell therapy was commenced. Of the roughly 10 patients, eight were classified as clinical responders and two were classified as nonresponders.

The investigation overall reported the following: Nonresponders showed marked pretherapy clonal expansions with minimal repertoire change after therapy. Assessment of confounders such as concurrent antirejection and antiviral medications was prevented by the small cohort. Fold change in CD8 clonality after therapy inversely correlated with pretherapy clonality, suggesting less biased repertoires were more receptive to remodeling. Few detected expansions in nonresponders may reflect reduced sample coverage from poor CD8+ T cell yield. Reconstitution after therapy appeared to involve both transferred clonotypes and endogenous clonotypes that were not detected in the therapy products.

In this sample, this clone turned up once. It lacks a known antigen. Base-call qualities are not available, and no considerably larger clone is one nucleotide away. TRB CDR3 regions were amplified from genomic DNA with the immunoSEQ two-step, bias-controlled multiplex PCR assay. CDR3 libraries were sequenced on an Illumina NextSeq 500. The published analysis was carried out like this. The immunoSEQ Analyzer platform handled the initial alignment and bioinformatics, which included bias normalization against synthetic CDR3 analogs. V, D and J genes were annotated according to IMGT database definitions. Further TRBV analyses used VDJtools version 1.1.10 and the R package tcR version 2.2.1.11 with default settings. GLIPH analysis was done using default settings in version 1.0. In CDR3 sequences with at least 5 reads, significant changes in clonotype frequency were tested by a 2-sided binomial test with Benjamini-Hochberg correction (alpha = 0.01). The immuneACCESS repertoire file appears here via TCRdb, limited to in-frame rearrangements. These files lack a portion of the clones; in checked studies, under half of the deficit traces to unresolved V genes, and the cause of the others is not known. That table supplies the V and J calls and clone size; D and trimming were determined from the DNA. The sample records about 48,000 clones, approximately 94% of which are singletons. The top ten clonotypes cover 3.1% of the sample.

The trim is 2 bases for V and 4 bases for J, with a gap of 12 bases between the germline ends. The CDR3 runs 14 amino acids, cysteine and phenylalanine included. Just CDR3 DNA is preserved here, 42 bases in frame from base 1. The germline V gene (reference sequence) specifies GTSNPN as CDR1 and SVGIG as CDR2. The intended sense of this specimen's time point label: before start of T cell therapy. Solid-organ transplant recipients with drug-resistant/recurrent cytomegalovirus were included as patients. Ten people from the trial were chosen for repertoire analysis because post-therapy peripheral blood mononuclear cells were available from them. A BD FACSAria III was used to sort viable CD3+CD8+CD4- lymphocytes from PBMCs. The Qiagen DNeasy Kit was used to extract genomic DNA from the sorted cells.

The specimen comprised CD8+ T cells from blood, sampled before autologous CMV-specific T cell therapy. The chain is assembled from TRBV30 and TRBJ2-1, with no reliable assignment of the D segment. This sequence originates from a human patient who had received a solid organ transplant and had CMV disease. The sequenced DNA: TGTGCCTGGAGTTCTCGGCAGCTATACAATGAGCAGTTCTTC. Its product reads: CAWSSRQLYNEQFF.